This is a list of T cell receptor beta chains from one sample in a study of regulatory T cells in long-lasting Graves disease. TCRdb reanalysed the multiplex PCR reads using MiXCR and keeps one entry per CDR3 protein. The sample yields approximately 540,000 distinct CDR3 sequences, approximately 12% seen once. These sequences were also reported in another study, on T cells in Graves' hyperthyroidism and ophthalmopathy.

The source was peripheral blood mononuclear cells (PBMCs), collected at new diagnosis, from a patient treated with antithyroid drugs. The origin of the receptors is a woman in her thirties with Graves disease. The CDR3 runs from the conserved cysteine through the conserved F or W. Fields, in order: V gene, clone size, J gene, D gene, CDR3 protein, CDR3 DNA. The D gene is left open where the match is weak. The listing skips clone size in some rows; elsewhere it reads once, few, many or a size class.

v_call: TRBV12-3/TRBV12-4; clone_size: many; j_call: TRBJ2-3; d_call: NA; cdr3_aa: CASRGVNPGADTQYF; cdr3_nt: TGTGCCAGCAGGGGGGTGAACCCTGGGGCAGATACGCAGTATTTT
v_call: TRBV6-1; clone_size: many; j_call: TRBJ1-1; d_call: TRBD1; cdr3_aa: CASRERQGITEAFF; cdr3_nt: TGTGCCAGCAGGGAGCGACAGGGGATAACTGAAGCTTTCTTT
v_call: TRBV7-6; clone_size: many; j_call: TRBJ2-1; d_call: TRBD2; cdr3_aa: CASSQRAMTSGGDYNEQFF; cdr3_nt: TGTGCCAGCAGCCAAAGAGCAATGACTAGCGGGGGGGACTACAATGAGCAGTTCTTC
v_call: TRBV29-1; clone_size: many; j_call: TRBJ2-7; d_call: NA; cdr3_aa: CSVRSGYEQYF; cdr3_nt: TGCAGCGTTAGGAGCGGCTACGAGCAGTACTTC
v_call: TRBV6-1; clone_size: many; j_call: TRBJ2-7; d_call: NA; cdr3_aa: CASIRTQVSYEQYF; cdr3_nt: TGTGCCAGCATCCGGACGCAGGTCTCCTACGAGCAGTACTTC
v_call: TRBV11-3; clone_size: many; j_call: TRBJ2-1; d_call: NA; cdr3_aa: CASSLSHYNEQFF; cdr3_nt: TGTGCCAGCAGCTTAAGCCATTACAATGAGCAGTTCTTC
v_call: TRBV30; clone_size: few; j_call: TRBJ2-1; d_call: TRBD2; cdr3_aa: CAWSLLAGPNEQFF; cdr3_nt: TGTGCCTGGAGTTTACTAGCGGGACCCAATGAGCAGTTCTTC
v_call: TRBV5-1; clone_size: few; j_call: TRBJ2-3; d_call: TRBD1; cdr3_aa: CASRKQGAGADTQYF; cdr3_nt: TGCGCCAGCAGGAAACAGGGGGCTGGGGCAGATACGCAGTATTTT
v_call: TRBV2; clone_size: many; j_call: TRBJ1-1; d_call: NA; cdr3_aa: CASSEAAGFRLCF; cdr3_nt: TGTGCCAGCAGTGAAGCAGCAGGGTTTCGTCTTTGTTTT
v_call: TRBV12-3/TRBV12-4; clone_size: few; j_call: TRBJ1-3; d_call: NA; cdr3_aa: CASGTRNTGNTIYF; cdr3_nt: TGTGCCAGCGGAACCCGGAATACTGGAAACACCATATATTTT
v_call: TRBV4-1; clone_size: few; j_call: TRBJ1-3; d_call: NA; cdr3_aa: CASSQVSGTYSGNTIYF; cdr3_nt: TGTGCCAGCAGCCAAGTAAGCGGGACTTACTCTGGAAACACCATATATTTT
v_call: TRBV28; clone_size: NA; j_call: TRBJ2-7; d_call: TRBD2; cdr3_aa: CASSYLAGEDYEQYF; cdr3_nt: TGTGCCAGCAGTTACCTAGCGGGGGAGGACTACGAGCAGTACTTC
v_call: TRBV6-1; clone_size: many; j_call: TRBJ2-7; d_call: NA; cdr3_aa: CATSRTGFEQYF; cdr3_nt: TGTGCCACCTCCAGGACGGGGTTCGAGCAGTACTTC
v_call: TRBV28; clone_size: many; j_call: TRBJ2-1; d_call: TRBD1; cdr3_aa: CASSSPGTGGNNEQFF; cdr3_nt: TGTGCCAGCAGTTCTCCCGGGACAGGGGGGAACAATGAGCAGTTCTTC
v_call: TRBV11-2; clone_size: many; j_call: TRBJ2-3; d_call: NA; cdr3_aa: CASSLVGRSTDTQYF; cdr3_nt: TGTGCCAGCAGCTTAGTCGGACGGAGCACAGATACGCAGTATTTT
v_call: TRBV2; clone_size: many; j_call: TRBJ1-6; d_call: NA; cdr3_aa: CASSDSFQGYNSPLHF; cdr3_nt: TGTGCCAGCAGTGATTCGTTCCAGGGATATAATTCACCCCTCCACTTT
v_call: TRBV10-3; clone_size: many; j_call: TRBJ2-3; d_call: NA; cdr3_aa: CAIRSARDGTDTQYF; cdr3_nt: TGTGCCATCAGGTCGGCCAGGGATGGTACAGATACGCAGTATTTT
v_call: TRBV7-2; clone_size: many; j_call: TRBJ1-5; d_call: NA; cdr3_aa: CASSPRGQVSNQPQHF; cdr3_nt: TGTGCCAGCAGCCCTAGGGGTCAGGTTAGCAATCAGCCCCAGCATTTT
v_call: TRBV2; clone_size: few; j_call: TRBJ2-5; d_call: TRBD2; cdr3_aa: CASSEDRMGLAGGFGETQYF; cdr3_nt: TGTGCCAGCAGTGAAGACAGAATGGGACTAGCGGGAGGGTTCGGAGAGACCCAGTACTTC
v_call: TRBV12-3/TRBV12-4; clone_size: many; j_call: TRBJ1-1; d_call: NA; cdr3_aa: CASSRGAGNTEAFF; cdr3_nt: TGTGCCAGCAGTCGGGGGGCAGGCAACACTGAAGCTTTCTTT
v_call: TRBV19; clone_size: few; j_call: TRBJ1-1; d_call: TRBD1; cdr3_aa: CASNPTGVAEAFF; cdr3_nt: TGTGCCAGTAATCCTACAGGGGTCGCTGAAGCTTTCTTT
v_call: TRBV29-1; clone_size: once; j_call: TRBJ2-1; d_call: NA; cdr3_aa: CSVVPTNAGWSEQFF; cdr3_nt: TGCAGCGTTGTCCCTACCAATGCCGGGTGGAGTGAGCAGTTCTTC
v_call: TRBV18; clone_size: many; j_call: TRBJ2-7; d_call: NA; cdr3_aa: CASSPQPTTGSYEQYF; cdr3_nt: TGTGCCAGCTCACCCCAGCCCACGACAGGCTCCTACGAGCAGTACTTC
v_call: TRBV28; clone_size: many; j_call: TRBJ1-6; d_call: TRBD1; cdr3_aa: CASSLQGASYNSPLHF; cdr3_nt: TGTGCCAGCAGTTTACAGGGGGCGTCCTATAATTCACCCCTCCACTTT
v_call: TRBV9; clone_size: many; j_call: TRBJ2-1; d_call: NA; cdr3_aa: CASSVGGSVNEQFF; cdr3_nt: TGTGCCAGCAGCGTAGGAGGGTCGGTGAATGAGCAGTTCTTC
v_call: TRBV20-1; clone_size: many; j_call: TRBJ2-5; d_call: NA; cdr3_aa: CSAIPWDTAPETQYF; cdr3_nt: TGCAGTGCTATCCCCTGGGACACGGCCCCAGAGACCCAGTACTTC
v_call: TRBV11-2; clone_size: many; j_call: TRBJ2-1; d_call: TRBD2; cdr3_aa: CASSFFPGGRPPTNEQFF; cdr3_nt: TGTGCCAGCAGCTTTTTCCCTGGCGGGAGACCCCCCACTAATGAGCAGTTCTTC
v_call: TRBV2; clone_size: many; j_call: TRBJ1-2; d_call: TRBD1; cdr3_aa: CASRTGTGYGYTF; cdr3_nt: TGTGCCAGCAGAACCGGGACAGGCTATGGCTACACCTTC
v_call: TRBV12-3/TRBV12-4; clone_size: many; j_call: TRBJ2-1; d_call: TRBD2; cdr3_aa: CASSRGLAGVDEQFF; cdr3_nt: TGTGCCAGCAGCCGTGGACTAGCGGGAGTAGATGAGCAGTTCTTC
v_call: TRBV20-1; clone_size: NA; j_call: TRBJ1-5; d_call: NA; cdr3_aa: CSAVRGGHNQPQHF; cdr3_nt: TGCAGTGCCGTGAGGGGAGGGCACAATCAGCCCCAGCATTTT
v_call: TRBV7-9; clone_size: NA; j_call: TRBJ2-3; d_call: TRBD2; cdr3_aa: CASSLRLAAGTDTQYF; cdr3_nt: TGTGCCAGCAGCTTACGGCTAGCGGCCGGCACAGATACGCAGTATTTT
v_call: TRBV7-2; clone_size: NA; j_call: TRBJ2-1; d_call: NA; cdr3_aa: CASSLFATSNEQFF; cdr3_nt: TGTGCCAGCAGCTTATTTGCGACTAGTAATGAGCAGTTCTTC
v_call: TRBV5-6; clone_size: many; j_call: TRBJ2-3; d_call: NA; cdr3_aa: CASSFTSGRPYTDTQYF; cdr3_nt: TGTGCCAGCAGCTTTACCAGCGGAAGGCCTTACACAGATACGCAGTATTTT
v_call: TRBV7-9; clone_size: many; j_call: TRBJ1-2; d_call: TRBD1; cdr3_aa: CASSLGTGGAYGYTF; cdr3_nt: TGTGCCAGCAGCTTAGGGACAGGGGGCGCGTATGGCTACACCTTC
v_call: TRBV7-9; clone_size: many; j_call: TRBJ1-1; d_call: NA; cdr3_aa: CASSFPGVVNTEAFF; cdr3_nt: TGTGCCAGCAGCTTCCCGGGGGTCGTGAACACTGAAGCTTTCTTT
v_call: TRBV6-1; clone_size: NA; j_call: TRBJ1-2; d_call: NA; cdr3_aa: CASRDPGRPYGYTF; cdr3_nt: TGTGCCAGCAGAGACCCGGGCCGGCCCTATGGCTACACCTTC
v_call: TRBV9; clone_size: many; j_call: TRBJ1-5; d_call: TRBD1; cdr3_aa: CASSAGDSTNQPQHF; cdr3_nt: TGTGCCAGCAGCGCCGGGGACAGTACGAATCAGCCCCAGCATTTT
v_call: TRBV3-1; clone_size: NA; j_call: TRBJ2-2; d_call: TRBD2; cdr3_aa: CASSQLRLSGSTGELFF; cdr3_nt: TGTGCCAGCAGCCAACTCCGATTAAGCGGGAGCACCGGGGAGCTGTTTTTT
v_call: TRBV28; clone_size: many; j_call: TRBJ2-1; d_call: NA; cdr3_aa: CASRPPRSSYNEQFF; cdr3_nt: TGTGCCAGCAGACCCCCAAGAAGCTCCTACAATGAGCAGTTCTTC
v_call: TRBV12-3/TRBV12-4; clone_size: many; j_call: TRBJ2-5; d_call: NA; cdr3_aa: CASSFTSQETQYF; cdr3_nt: TGTGCCAGCAGTTTTACTAGCCAAGAGACCCAGTACTTC
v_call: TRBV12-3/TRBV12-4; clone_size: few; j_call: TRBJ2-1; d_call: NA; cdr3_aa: CASTLGAVSEQFF; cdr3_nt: TGTGCCAGCACTCTAGGGGCCGTCAGCGAGCAGTTCTTC
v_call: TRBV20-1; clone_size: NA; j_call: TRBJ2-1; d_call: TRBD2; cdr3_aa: CSARLAGVRNEQFF; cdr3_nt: TGCAGTGCTAGACTAGCGGGAGTACGCAATGAGCAGTTCTTC
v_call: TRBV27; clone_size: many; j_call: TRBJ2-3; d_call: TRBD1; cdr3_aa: CASSLQTGLADTQYF; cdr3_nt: TGTGCCAGCAGTTTACAGACAGGGCTCGCAGATACGCAGTATTTT
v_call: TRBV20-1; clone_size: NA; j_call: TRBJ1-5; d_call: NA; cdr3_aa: CSAPPGGGGKPQHF; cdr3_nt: TGCAGTGCTCCTCCGGGGGGGGGGGGAAAGCCCCAGCATTTT
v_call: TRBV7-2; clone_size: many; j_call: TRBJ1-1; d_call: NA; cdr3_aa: CASSPRIGPEAFF; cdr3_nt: TGTGCCAGCAGCCCTCGAATCGGACCCGAAGCTTTCTTT
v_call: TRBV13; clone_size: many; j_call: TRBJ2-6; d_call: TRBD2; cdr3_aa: CASSSEELAGARGANVLTF; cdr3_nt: TGTGCCAGCAGCTCGGAAGAACTAGCGGGAGCTCGTGGGGCCAACGTCCTGACTTTC
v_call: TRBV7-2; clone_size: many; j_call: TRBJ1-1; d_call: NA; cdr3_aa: CASSLKTGNTEAFF; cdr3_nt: TGTGCCAGCAGCTTAAAGACAGGGAACACTGAAGCTTTCTTT
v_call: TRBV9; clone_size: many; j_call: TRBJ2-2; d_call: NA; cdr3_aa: CASSVGEGNTGELFF; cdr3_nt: TGTGCCAGCAGCGTAGGGGAAGGGAACACCGGGGAGCTGTTTTTT
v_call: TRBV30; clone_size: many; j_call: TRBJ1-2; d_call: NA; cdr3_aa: CAWSLNYGYTF; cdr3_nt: TGTGCCTGGAGTCTAAATTATGGCTACACCTTC
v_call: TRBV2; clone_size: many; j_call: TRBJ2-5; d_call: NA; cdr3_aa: CASSEPSSDWETQYF; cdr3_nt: TGTGCCAGCAGCGAACCATCGTCGGACTGGGAGACCCAGTACTTC
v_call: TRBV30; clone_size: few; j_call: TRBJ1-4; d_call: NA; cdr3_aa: CAWGTTAKLFF; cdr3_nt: TGTGCCTGGGGGACGACAGCAAAACTGTTTTTT
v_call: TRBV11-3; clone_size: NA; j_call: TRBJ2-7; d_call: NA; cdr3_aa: CASSFLRGPGEQYF; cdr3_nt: TGTGCCAGCAGCTTTCTGAGAGGGCCGGGGGAGCAGTACTTC